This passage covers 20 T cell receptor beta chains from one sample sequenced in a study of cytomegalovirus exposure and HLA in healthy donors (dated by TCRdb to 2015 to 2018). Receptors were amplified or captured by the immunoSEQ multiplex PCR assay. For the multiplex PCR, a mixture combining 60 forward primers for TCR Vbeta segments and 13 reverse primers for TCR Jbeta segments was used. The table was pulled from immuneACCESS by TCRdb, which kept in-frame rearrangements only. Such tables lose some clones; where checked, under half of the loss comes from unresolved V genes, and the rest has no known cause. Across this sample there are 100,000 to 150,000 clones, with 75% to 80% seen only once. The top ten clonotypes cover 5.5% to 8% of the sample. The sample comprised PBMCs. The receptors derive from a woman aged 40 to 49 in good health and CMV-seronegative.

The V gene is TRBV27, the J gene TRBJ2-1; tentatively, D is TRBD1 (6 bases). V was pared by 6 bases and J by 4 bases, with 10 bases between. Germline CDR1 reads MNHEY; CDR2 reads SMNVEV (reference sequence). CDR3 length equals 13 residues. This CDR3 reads CASSHGQYNEQFF. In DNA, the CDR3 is TGTGCCAGCAGCCATGGACAGTACAATGAGCAGTTCTTC.

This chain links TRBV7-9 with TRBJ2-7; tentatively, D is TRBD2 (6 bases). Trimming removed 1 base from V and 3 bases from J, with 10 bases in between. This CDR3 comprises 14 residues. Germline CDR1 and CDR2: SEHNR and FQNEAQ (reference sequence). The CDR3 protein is CASSLEGLHYEQYF. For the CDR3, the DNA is TGTGCCAGCAGCTTAGAGGGACTTCACTACGAGCAGTACTTC.

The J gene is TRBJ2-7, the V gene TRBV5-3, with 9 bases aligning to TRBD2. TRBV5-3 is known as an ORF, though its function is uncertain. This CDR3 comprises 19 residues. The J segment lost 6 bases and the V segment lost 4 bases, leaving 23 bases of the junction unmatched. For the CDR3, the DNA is TGTGCCAGAAGCGCCCGACCTGTAGCGGGAGAATTGGCAGGGTGCGAGCAGTACTTC. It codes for CARSARPVAGELAGCEQYF.

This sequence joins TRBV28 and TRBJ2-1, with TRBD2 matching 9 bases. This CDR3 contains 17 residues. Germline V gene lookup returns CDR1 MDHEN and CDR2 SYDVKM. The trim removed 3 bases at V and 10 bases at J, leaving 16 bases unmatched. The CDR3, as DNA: TGTGCCAGCAGTTTGTTGACTAGCGGACAAGGGGAGGCGGAGCAGTTCTTC. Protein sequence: CASSLLTSGQGEAEQFF.

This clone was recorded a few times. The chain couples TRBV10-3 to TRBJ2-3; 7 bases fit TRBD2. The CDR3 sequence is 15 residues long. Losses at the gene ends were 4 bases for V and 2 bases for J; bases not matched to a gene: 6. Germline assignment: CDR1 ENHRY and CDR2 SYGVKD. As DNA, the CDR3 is TGTGCCATCAGTGTGGCGGGAGTATCCACAGATACGCAGTATTTT. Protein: CAISVAGVSTDTQYF.

The chain's CDR3 is CASSGGAESYEQYF. The CDR3 DNA sequence: TGTGCCAGCAGCGGGGGGGCTGAATCCTACGAGCAGTACTTC. The J gene is TRBJ2-7, the V gene TRBV11-3; weak D call: TRBD2 (7 bases). The V and J ends lost 5 bases and 1 base respectively, with 12 bases between them. Germline V gene lookup returns CDR1 SGHNT and CDR2 YENEEA. The CDR3 extends over 14 amino acids. The whole variable domain, remainder taken from reference TRBV11-3 and TRBJ2-7, is EAGVVQSPRYKIIEKKQPVAFWCNPISGHNTLYWYLQNLGQGPELLIRYENEEAVDDSQLPKDRFSAERLKGVDSTLKIQPAELGDSAVYLCASSGGAESYEQYFGPGTRLTVT.

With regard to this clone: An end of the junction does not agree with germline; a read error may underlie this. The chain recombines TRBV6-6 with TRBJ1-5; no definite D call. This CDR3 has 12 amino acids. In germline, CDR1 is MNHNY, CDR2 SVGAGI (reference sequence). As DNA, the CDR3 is TGTGCCAGCGGTTACGTAGATCAGCCCCAGCATTTT. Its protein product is CASGYVDQPQHF.

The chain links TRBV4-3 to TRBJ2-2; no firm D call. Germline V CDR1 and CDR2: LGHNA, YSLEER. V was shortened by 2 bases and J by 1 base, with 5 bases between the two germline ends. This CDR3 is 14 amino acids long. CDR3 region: CASSQLRNTGELFF. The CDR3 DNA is TGCGCCAGCAGCCAACTAAGGAACACCGGGGAGCTGTTTTTT.

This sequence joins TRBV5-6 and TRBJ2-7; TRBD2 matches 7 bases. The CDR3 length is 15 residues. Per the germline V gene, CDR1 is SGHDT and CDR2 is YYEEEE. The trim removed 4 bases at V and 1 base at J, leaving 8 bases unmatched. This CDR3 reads CASSPWGGSSYEQYF. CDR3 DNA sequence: TGTGCCAGCAGCCCGTGGGGGGGTTCATCCTACGAGCAGTACTTC.

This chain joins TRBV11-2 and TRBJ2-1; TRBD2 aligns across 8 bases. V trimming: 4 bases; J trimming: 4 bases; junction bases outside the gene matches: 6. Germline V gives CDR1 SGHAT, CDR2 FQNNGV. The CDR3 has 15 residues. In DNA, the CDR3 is TGTGCCAGCAGCTCGGGACTAGGAAATTACAATGAGCAGTTCTTC. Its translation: CASSSGLGNYNEQFF.

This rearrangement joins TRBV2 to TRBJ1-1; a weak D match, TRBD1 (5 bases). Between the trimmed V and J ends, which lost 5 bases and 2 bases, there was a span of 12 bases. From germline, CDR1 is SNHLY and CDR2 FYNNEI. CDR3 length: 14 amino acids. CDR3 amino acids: CASSSGGANTEAFF. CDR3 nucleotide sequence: TGTGCCAGCAGTTCTGGAGGGGCCAACACTGAAGCTTTCTTT. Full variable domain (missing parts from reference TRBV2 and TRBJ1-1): EPEVTQTPSHQVTQMGQEVILRCVPISNHLYFYWYRQILGQKVEFLVSFYNNEISEKSEIFDDQFSVERPDGSNFTLKIRSTKLEDSAMYFCASSSGGANTEAFFGQGTRLTVV.

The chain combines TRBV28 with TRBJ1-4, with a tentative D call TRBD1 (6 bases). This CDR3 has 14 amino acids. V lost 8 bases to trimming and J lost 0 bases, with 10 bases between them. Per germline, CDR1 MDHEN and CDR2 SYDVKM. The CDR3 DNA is TGTGCCAGCGGGGGGGCGTCAACTAATGAAAAACTGTTTTTT. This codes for CASGGASTNEKLFF.

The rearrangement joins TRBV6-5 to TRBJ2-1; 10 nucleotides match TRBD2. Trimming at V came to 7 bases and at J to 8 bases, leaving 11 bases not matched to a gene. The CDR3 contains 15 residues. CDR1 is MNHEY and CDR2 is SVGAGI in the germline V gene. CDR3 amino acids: CASTYLAGGVDEQFF. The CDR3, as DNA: TGTGCCAGCACCTATTTAGCGGGAGGTGTGGATGAGCAGTTCTTC.

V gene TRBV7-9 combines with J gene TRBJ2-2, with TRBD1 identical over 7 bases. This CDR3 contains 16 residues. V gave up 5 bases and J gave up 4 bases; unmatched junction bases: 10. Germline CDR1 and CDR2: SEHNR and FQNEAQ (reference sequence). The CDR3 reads CASSRQGVGSTGELFF. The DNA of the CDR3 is TGTGCCAGCAGCAGACAGGGCGTTGGGAGCACCGGGGAGCTGTTTTTT.

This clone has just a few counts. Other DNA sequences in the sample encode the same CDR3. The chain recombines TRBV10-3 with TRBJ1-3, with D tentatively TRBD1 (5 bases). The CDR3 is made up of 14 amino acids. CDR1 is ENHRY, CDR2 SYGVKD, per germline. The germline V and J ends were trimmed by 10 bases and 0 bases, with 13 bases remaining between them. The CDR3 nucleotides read TGTGCCACTGGAGGGGCGGGCTCTGGAAACACCATATATTTT. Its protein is CATGGAGSGNTIYF.

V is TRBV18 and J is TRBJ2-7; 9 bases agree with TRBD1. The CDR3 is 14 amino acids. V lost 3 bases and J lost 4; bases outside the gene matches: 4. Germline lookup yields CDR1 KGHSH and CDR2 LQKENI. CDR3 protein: CASSPLGQGYEQYF. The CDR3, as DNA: TGTGCCAGCTCACCTTTGGGACAGGGTTACGAGCAGTACTTC.

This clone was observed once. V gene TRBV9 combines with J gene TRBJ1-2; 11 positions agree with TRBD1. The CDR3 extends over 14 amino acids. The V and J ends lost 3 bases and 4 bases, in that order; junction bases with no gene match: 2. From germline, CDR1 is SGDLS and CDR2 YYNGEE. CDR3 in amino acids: CASSEGQGGYGYTF. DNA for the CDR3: TGTGCCAGCAGCGAGGGACAGGGGGGCTATGGCTACACCTTC.

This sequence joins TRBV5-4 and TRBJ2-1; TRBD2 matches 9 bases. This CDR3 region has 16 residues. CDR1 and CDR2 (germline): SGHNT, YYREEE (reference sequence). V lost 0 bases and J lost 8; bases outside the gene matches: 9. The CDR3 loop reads CASSLGLADSVYEQFF. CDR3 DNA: TGTGCCAGCAGCTTGGGACTAGCGGATTCAGTCTATGAGCAGTTCTTC. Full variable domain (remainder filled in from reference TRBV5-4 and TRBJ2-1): ETGVTQSPTHLIKTRGQQVTLRCSSQSGHNTVSWYQQALGQGPQFIFQYYREEENGRGNFPPRFSGLQFPNYSSELNVNALELDDSALYLCASSLGLADSVYEQFFGPGTRLTVL.

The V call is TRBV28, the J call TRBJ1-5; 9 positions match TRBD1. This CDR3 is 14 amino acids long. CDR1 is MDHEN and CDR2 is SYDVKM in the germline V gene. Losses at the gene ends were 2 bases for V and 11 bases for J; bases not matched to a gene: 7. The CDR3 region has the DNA TGTGCCAGCAGTTTAGGGACAGGGCCGGAGGCCCAGCATTTT. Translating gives CASSLGTGPEAQHF.

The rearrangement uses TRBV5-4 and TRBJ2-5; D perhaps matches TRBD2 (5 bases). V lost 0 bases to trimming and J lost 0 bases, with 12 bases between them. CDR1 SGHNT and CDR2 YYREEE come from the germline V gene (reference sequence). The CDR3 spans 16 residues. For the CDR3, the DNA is TGTGCCAGCAGCTTGGGGGCCCCGGGGAACCAAGAGACCCAGTACTTC. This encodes CASSLGAPGNQETQYF.